This is a list of T cell receptor beta chains from one sample in a study of T cell changes during pregnancy in multiple sclerosis. Using immunoSEQ multiplex PCR, the repertoire was profiled, and TCRdb retains in-frame clones only, with some absent. The sample yields 70,000 to 100,000 clones, roughly 90% seen once. Sequenced here: peripheral blood, sampled in the first trimester of pregnancy. The receptor set was obtained from a female donor with multiple sclerosis, enrolled in a pregnancy study. CDR3s include the opening cysteine and the closing phenylalanine or tryptophan. Each record gives: V gene, J gene, clone size, D gene, CDR3 DNA, CDR3 protein. D genes are given only for firm matches. Clone size is stated in some rows and not others, as once, few, many or a class when expanded.

>TRBV30|TRBJ2-5|-|TRBD2
TGTGCCTGGAGTGCCGGGACTAGCGGCCCTCGGTACTTC
CAWSAGTSGPRYF
>TRBV7-9|TRBJ2-2|once|TRBD2
TGTGCCAGCAGCAACCGACTAGCGGGGCGAACCGGGGAGCTGTTTTTT
CASSNRLAGRTGELFF
>TRBV5-1|TRBJ1-3|-|-
TGCGCCAGCAGCTTTGCCCCGCCAGGGACTGGAAACACCATATATTTT
CASSFAPPGTGNTIYF
>TRBV2|TRBJ2-5|-|TRBD2
TGTGCCAGCAGGGAGCCCCCTAGTGCGGCTAGCGGGAGTCGAGAGACCCAGTACTTC
CASREPPSAASGSRETQYF
>TRBV6-5|TRBJ2-1|-|-
TGTGCCAGCAGTTACTCGATGCGTAATGAGCAGTTCTTC
CASSYSMRNEQFF
>TRBV6-4|TRBJ2-1|-|TRBD2
TGTGCCAGCAGTGCCCTAGCGGGAGGAGGCGAGCAGTTCTTC
CASSALAGGGEQFF
>TRBV19|TRBJ2-1|-|-
TGTGCCAGTTCCTTAGCGGTCAGCTCCTACAATGAGCAGTTCTTC
CASSLAVSSYNEQFF
>TRBV6-5|TRBJ1-2|-|TRBD1
TGTGCCAGCAGTTCGAAGACAGGGCTTAACTATGGCTACACCTTC
CASSSKTGLNYGYTF
>TRBV19|TRBJ2-1|-|-
TGTGCCAGTAGTATCTCGAGCTCCTACAATGAGCAGTTCTTC
CASSISSSYNEQFF
>TRBV9|TRBJ2-2|-|-
TGTGCCAGCAGCGTATCGGGGACCGGGGAGCTGTTTTTT
CASSVSGTGELFF
>TRBV6-5|TRBJ2-2|-|-
TGTGCCAGCAGTTACGGAGACGGGGAGCTGTTTTTT
CASSYGDGELFF
>TRBV27|TRBJ2-7|-|TRBD1
TGTGCCAGCAGTTTATCGTCGGGGACAGGGATTTACGAGCAGTACTTC
CASSLSSGTGIYEQYF
>TRBV6-5|TRBJ2-3|-|TRBD2
TGTGCCAGCAGTTCTAGCGGGGGTGCAGATACGCAGTATTTT
CASSSSGGADTQYF
>TRBV6-5|TRBJ2-2|-|-
TGTGCCAGCAGTCTATTGACAGGATACACCGGGGAGCTGTTTTTT
CASSLLTGYTGELFF
>TRBV7-9|TRBJ2-3|-|-
TGTGCCAGCAGCTTAAGGGGGGGAAGGAGCACAGATACGCAGTATTTT
CASSLRGGRSTDTQYF
>TRBV30|TRBJ2-3|-|-
TGTGCCTGGACCTTTGGGGGGGGGCGCCCAGATACGCAGTATTTT
CAWTFGGGRPDTQYF
>TRBV6-1|TRBJ2-7|-|TRBD2
TGTGCCAGCAGTTCCGGGACTAGCGGAAAGAAGCAGTACTTC
CASSSGTSGKKQYF
>TRBV6-5|TRBJ2-5|-|-
TGTGCCAGCAGTCGGACAGTTCAAGAGACCCAGTACTTC
CASSRTVQETQYF
>TRBV5-4|TRBJ1-4|-|TRBD1
TGTGCCAGCAGCTCGAGGGGGACAGGGGTTGAAAAACTGTTTTTT
CASSSRGTGVEKLFF
>TRBV25-1|TRBJ2-2|-|TRBD2
TGTGCCAGCAGGCTAGCGGGAGGCGGGGTGACCGGGGAGCTGTTTTTT
CASRLAGGGVTGELFF
>TRBV18|TRBJ2-4|-|TRBD1
TGTGCCAGCTCACACACAGGGGGCGCAACCAAAAACATTCAGTACTTC
CASSHTGGATKNIQYF
>TRBV4-2|TRBJ1-2|-|TRBD1
TGTGCCAGCAGCCAAGGGACAGGGGGCAGTTATGGCTACACCTTC
CASSQGTGGSYGYTF
>TRBV15|TRBJ2-7|-|-
TGTGCCACCAGCAGAGATTGGCGGAGCTCCTACGAGCAGTACTTC
CATSRDWRSSYEQYF
>TRBV2|TRBJ2-7|-|TRBD1
TGTGCCAGTAGCTTAGCAGGACAGGGATCCTACGAGCAGTACTTC
CASSLAGQGSYEQYF
>TRBV2|TRBJ1-2|-|TRBD1
TGTGCCAGCAGTGCCACAGGGGATGGCTACACCTTC
CASSATGDGYTF
>TRBV7-9|TRBJ2-2|-|-
TGTGCCAGCAGCCAGCGGGGCAGGGGGCGCGAGAACGGGGAGCTGTTTTTT
CASSQRGRGRENGELFF
>TRBV2|TRBJ1-1|-|TRBD1
TGTGCCAGCAGCAGAGAGGGCAGGGGGCAAACTGAAGCTTTCTTT
CASSREGRGQTEAFF
>TRBV5-4|TRBJ1-2|-|TRBD1
TGTGCCAGCAGCTTGGCTGCCTTACAGGGGGCGGAATATGGCTACACCTTC
CASSLAALQGAEYGYTF
>TRBV4-2|TRBJ2-1|-|TRBD2
TGTGCCAGCAGCCAAAAGCGGGAGTGGAACAATGAGCAGTTCTTC
CASSQKREWNNEQFF
>TRBV11-3|TRBJ2-1|-|TRBD2
TGTGCCAGCAGCTTAGAGGGGCTAGCGGGAGACGGCGAGCAGTTCTTC
CASSLEGLAGDGEQFF
>TRBV7-8|TRBJ1-5|-|-
TGTGCCAGCAGCCCGTTAGGACAGACCGTCAATCAGCCCCAGCATTTT
CASSPLGQTVNQPQHF
>TRBV2|TRBJ2-2|-|TRBD1
TGTGCCAGCAGACGACAGGGGGATAGCGGGGAGCTGTTTTTT
CASRRQGDSGELFF
>TRBV30|TRBJ2-5|-|TRBD2
TGTGCCCGCGATCAGGGACTAGCGGGAGAGACCCAGTACTTC
CARDQGLAGETQYF
>TRBV5-6|TRBJ2-5|-|TRBD1
TGTGCCAGCAGCTTATTACAGGGGCCTGGAGAAGAGACCCAGTACTTC
CASSLLQGPGEETQYF
>TRBV5-1|TRBJ2-5|-|TRBD2
TGCGCCAGCAGCGCTACTAGCGGGAATGTGCGAGAGACCCAGTACTTC
CASSATSGNVRETQYF
>TRBV6-4|TRBJ2-3|-|TRBD2
TGTGCCAGCAGTTATGCGGGAGAAGGCACAGATACGCAGTATTTT
CASSYAGEGTDTQYF
>TRBV29-1|TRBJ1-3|-|-
TGCAGCGTTGAAGCCGGGGATGGAAACACCATATATTTT
CSVEAGDGNTIYF
>TRBV2|TRBJ1-5|-|-
TGTGCCAGCAGCTCGGGACTGACAAATCAGCCCCAGCATTTT
CASSSGLTNQPQHF
>TRBV13|TRBJ2-5|-|-
TGTGCCAGCAGCCTCTCTCTTCAAGAGACCCAGTACTTC
CASSLSLQETQYF
>TRBV6-6|TRBJ1-1|-|-
TGTGCCAGCAGTTACTCTCCGGGGAACACTGAAGCTTTCTTT
CASSYSPGNTEAFF
>TRBV7-2|TRBJ2-5|-|TRBD1
TGTGCCAGCACCGAGACACAGGGGGCTTTAGGAGAGACCCAGTACTTC
CASTETQGALGETQYF
>TRBV6-6|TRBJ2-1|-|TRBD1
TGTGCCAGCAGTTACTCGGGACAGGGCCGGGGTCATGAGCAGTTCTTC
CASSYSGQGRGHEQFF
>TRBV6-6|TRBJ1-1|-|TRBD1
TGTGCCAGCACCGACAGGGGGGTAAACACTGAAGCTTTCTTT
CASTDRGVNTEAFF
>TRBV19|TRBJ2-2|-|-
TGTGCCAGTAGGTTAGAGGCGAACACCGGGGAGCTGTTTTTT
CASRLEANTGELFF
>TRBV10-1|TRBJ2-7|-|TRBD1
TGCGCCAGCAGTGAAGGACAGGGACCCTACGAGCAGTACTTC
CASSEGQGPYEQYF
>TRBV4-1|TRBJ2-7|-|TRBD2
TGCGCCAGCAGCCAACTCGCGGGGGTCTCCTACGAGCAGTACTTC
CASSQLAGVSYEQYF
>TRBV7-2|TRBJ2-5|-|-
TGTGCCAGCAGCTTACGAGCGGGCGTGGGACTCCAAGAGGCCCAGTACTTC
CASSLRAGVGLQEAQYF
>TRBV18|TRBJ1-3|-|TRBD1
TGTGCCAGCTCACCCGTCCCGGGACAGGGCCCTCTCTCTGGAAACACCATATATTTT
CASSPVPGQGPLSGNTIYF
>TRBV27|TRBJ1-1|-|TRBD1
TGTGCCAGCAAAAGACAGGGGGCCAACACTGAAGCTTTCTTT
CASKRQGANTEAFF
>TRBV7-3|TRBJ1-1|-|TRBD1
TGTGCCAGCAGCCAGGGACAGGGGAAGGGTGAAGCTTTCTTT
CASSQGQGKGEAFF
>TRBV6-5|TRBJ1-1|few|-
TGTGCCAGCTCGAGGGTAGGGATGAACACTGAAGCTTTCTTT
CASSRVGMNTEAFF
>TRBV19|TRBJ2-7|-|TRBD2
TGTGCCAGTAGTTTCTTAGCGGGAGGGCCCGACGAGCAGTACTTC
CASSFLAGGPDEQYF
>TRBV5-1|TRBJ2-1|-|TRBD2
TGCGCCAGCAGCTCGGGACTAGCCAACTCCTACAATGAGCAGTTCTTC
CASSSGLANSYNEQFF
>TRBV18|TRBJ2-1|-|-
TGTGCCAGCTCACCATTTTCAACCAAGGGGCATGAGCAGTTCTTC
CASSPFSTKGHEQFF
>TRBV5-6|TRBJ2-7|few|-
TGTGCCAGCACCCAGGGTTACGAGCAGTACTTC
CASTQGYEQYF
>TRBV19|TRBJ1-2|-|-
TGTGCCAGTGCCAGTTTGGCCAATTTATTCTATGGCTACACCTTC
CASASLANLFYGYTF
>TRBV30|TRBJ2-3|-|TRBD2
TGTGCCTGGAGTGTACTAGCGGCCACAGATACGCAGTATTTT
CAWSVLAATDTQYF
>TRBV30|TRBJ2-3|-|TRBD2
TGTGCCTGGAGTGTCCTAGCGGGAAGCACAGATACGCAGTATTTT
CAWSVLAGSTDTQYF
>TRBV11-3|TRBJ2-1|-|TRBD2
TGTGCCAGCAGCCCAGGACTAGCGGGAGAGGGGAATGAGCAGTTCTTC
CASSPGLAGEGNEQFF
>TRBV2|TRBJ2-3|-|TRBD2
TGTGCCAGCAGTACCCGAGGACTAGCGGGGATCACAGATACGCAGTATTTT
CASSTRGLAGITDTQYF